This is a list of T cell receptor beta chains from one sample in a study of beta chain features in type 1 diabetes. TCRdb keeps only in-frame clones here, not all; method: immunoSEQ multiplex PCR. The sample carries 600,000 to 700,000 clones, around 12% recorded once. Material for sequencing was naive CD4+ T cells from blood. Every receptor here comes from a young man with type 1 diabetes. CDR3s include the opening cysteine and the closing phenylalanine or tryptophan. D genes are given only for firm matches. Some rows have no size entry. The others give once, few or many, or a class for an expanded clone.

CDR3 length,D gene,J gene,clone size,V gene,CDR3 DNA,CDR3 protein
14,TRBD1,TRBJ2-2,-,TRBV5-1,TGCGCCAGCCGAGGGACAGGGAACACCGGGGAGCTGTTTTTT,CASRGTGNTGELFF
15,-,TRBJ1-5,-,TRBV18,TGTGCCAGCTCACCCGGCACCCTGGGCAATCAGCCCCAGCATTTT,CASSPGTLGNQPQHF
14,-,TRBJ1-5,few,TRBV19,TGTGCCAGTAGAGGTGGGATTGGCAATCAGCCCCAGCATTTT,CASRGGIGNQPQHF
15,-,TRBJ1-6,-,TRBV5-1,TGCGCCAGCAGCCGGGTTACAGGGTCGGATTCACCCCTCCACTTT,CASSRVTGSDSPLHF
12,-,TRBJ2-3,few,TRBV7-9,TGTGCCAGCAGCAACGAAGGGGATACGCAGTATTTT,CASSNEGDTQYF
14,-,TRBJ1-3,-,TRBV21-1,TGTGCCAGCAGCGGCCGACATGATGGAAACACCATATATTTT,CASSGRHDGNTIYF
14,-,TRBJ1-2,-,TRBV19,TGTGCCAGTATGAGGCGGCCCTCTAACTATGGCTACACCTTC,CASMRRPSNYGYTF
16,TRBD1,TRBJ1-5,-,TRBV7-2,TGTGCCAGCAGCCCTGGACAGGGTTTCCTCTTTCGGCCCCAGCATTTT,CASSPGQGFLFRPQHF
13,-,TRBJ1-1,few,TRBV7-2,TGTGCCAGCAGCCCTCAGGGATTCACTGAAGCTTTCTTT,CASSPQGFTEAFF
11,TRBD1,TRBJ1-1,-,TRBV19,TGCCGGACAGGGACTAACACTGAAGCTTTCTTT,CRTGTNTEAFF
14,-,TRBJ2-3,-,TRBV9,TGTGCCAGCAGAGACGGACTTGGCACAGATACGCAGTATTTT,CASRDGLGTDTQYF
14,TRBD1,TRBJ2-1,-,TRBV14,TGTGCCAGCAGCCAGACAGGGGGCAGGGGTGAGCAGTTCTTC,CASSQTGGRGEQFF
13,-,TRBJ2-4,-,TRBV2,TGTGCCAGCAGTGGGGTTGAGGGTAACATTCAGTACTTC,CASSGVEGNIQYF
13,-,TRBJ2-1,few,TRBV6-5,TGTGCCAGCAGTAGGTCCGGGGCGAATGAGCAGTTCTTC,CASSRSGANEQFF
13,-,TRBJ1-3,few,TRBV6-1,TGTGCCAGCAGCGAGGGGCCTGGAAACACCATATATTTT,CASSEGPGNTIYF
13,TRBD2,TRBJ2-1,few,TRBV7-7,TGTGCCAGCAGCGGGGGGGAATACAATGAGCAGTTCTTC,CASSGGEYNEQFF
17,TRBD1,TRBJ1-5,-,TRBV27,TGTGCCAGCAGTCCGCTTTTGACAGGGGGTGGCAATCAGCCCCAGCATTTT,CASSPLLTGGGNQPQHF
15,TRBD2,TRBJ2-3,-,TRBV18,TGTGCCAGCTCATTCGGACTAGCCCTCACAGATACGCAGTATTTT,CASSFGLALTDTQYF
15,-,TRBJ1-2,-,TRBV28,TGTGCCAGCAAACCGGGCGGCCCTGGATACTATGGCTACACCTTC,CASKPGGPGYYGYTF
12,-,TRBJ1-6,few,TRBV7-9,TGTGCCAGCAGCAGTGATAATTCACCCCTCCACTTT,CASSSDNSPLHF
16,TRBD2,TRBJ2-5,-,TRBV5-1,TGCGCCAGCAGCTTATTACGGGGGGTCAGTGAAGAGACCCAGTACTTC,CASSLLRGVSEETQYF
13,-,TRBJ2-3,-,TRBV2,TGTGCCAGCCACCGGGGCCGGACAGATACGCAGTATTTT,CASHRGRTDTQYF
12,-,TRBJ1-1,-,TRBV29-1,TGCAGCGTTGGACAGACGAACACTGAAGCTTTCTTT,CSVGQTNTEAFF
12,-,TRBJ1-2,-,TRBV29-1,TGCAGCGCGTCGCTAGCTAACTATGGCTACACCTTC,CSASLANYGYTF
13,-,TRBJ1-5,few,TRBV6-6,TGTGCCAGCAAACCTGGGATGGGTCAGCCCCAGCATTTT,CASKPGMGQPQHF
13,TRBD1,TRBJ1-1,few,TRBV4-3,TGCGCCAGCAGCTCTCGGACAGGGGGTGAAGCTTTCTTT,CASSSRTGGEAFF